The sequence of this TCR beta chain was determined in a study of shared clonotypes between healthy human individuals. Points from the study as a whole: Around 5.3% of naive CD4 clonotypes were shared across several donors. Clonotypes not shared had lower generation probabilities than those common to all four donors.

Sequencing was at deep level. Profiling relied on immunoSEQ multiplex PCR, and the TCRdb table lists in-frame clones only, not all of them. The sample lists approximately 740,000 clones; approximately 92% were seen once. Terminally differentiated effector memory CD45RA+ cells were excluded by CCR7 positive selection of CD45RO-negative cells. All donors were healthy HIV-negative adults lacking recent acute infections or vaccinations. This CDR3 is built from 14 residues. Losses at the gene ends were 2 bases for V and 3 bases for J; bases not matched to a gene: 3. Germline lookup yields CDR1 SGHNT and CDR2 YYREEE (reference sequence). To note about this clone: Its specificity is not known.

V is TRBV5-4 and J is TRBJ2-7; 9 bases are shared with TRBD1. This clonotype was sampled from a man aged 30-40 years in good health. Sequencing used naive CD8+ T cells sorted from blood. CDR3 nucleotides: TGTGCCAGCAGCTTCGGGACAGGGTTCTACGAGCAGTACTTC. Residues: CASSFGTGFYEQYF.